Listed here are 12 T cell receptor beta chains from one sample, sequenced in a study of blood T cell repertoires in COVID-19. Assay used: immunoSEQ multiplex PCR; TCRdb lists only in-frame clones, some missing. This table has tens of thousands of clones, around 83% appearing once. Sequenced material: peripheral blood. The receptors come from a human donor in a cohort sampled during active COVID-19.

The chain combines TRBV6-6 with TRBJ2-2; TRBD2 matches at 10 bases. This CDR3 is 16 amino acids long. Losses at the gene ends were 0 bases for V and 7 bases for J; bases not matched to a gene: 5. Looked up from germline, CDR1 is MNHNY and CDR2 is SVGAGI (reference sequence). The CDR3 region has the DNA TGTGCCAGCAGTTACTCGGCTAGCGGGGGCGGCGGGGAGCTGTTTTTT. It is translated as CASSYSASGGGGELFF.

The rearrangement uses TRBV27 and TRBJ1-5; D remains unclear. Germline V CDR1 and CDR2: MNHEY, SMNVEV (reference sequence). CDR3 size: 15 residues. V lost 2 bases to trimming and J lost 0 bases, with 8 bases between them. CDR3 nucleotides: TGTGCCAGCAGTTTAAGCGTTTATAGCAATCAGCCCCAGCATTTT. Its translation is CASSLSVYSNQPQHF.

The V call is TRBV4-2, the J call TRBJ2-3, with D possibly matching TRBD2 (5 bases). V was pared by 3 bases and J by 6 bases, with 13 bases between. Germline V gene data show CDR1 as LGHNA and CDR2 as YNFKEQ. The CDR3 consists of 14 residues. The CDR3 DNA reads TGTGCCAGCAGCCATGTGGGAGAAGGTGATACGCAGTATTTT. Protein sequence: CASSHVGEGDTQYF.

The gene calls are TRBV12-3 or TRBV12-4 and TRBJ2-3; TRBD2 agrees at 7 bases. V was pared by 4 bases and J by 6 bases, with 1 base of the junction left unmatched. This CDR3 comprises 12 residues. The CDR3: CASSSGGDTQYF. DNA for the CDR3: TGTGCCAGCAGTTCCGGGGGGGATACGCAGTATTTT.

The chain carries TRBV6-2 or TRBV6-3 and TRBJ2-6; TRBD1 aligns across 8 bases. This CDR3 is built from 18 residues. Germline lookup yields CDR1 MNHEY and CDR2 SVGEGT. V trimming: 5 bases; J trimming: 1 base; junction bases outside the gene matches: 10. CDR3 loop: CASSPPGTGLSGANVLTF. For the CDR3, the DNA is TGTGCCAGCAGTCCCCCCGGGACAGGCCTTTCTGGGGCCAACGTCCTGACTTTC.

The J gene is TRBJ2-7, the V gene TRBV18; 9 nucleotides line up with TRBD1. The CDR3 sequence is 18 residues long. Germline assignment: CDR1 KGHSH and CDR2 LQKENI. V shed 5 bases, J shed 5 bases, and the junction held 19 bases outside the gene matches. The CDR3 DNA follows: TGTGCCAGCTCATACTTCGGACCGACCGGGACAGGGTCGGACGAGCAGTACTTC. This translates into CASSYFGPTGTGSDEQYF.

V usage is TRBV13 and J usage is TRBJ2-4, with TRBD2 identical over 7 bases. The CDR3 is 16 amino acids. Germline trimming cut 8 bases from V and 1 base from J; bases unmatched to any gene: 11. Per germline, CDR1 PRHDT and CDR2 FYEKMQ (reference sequence). The CDR3 region has the DNA TGTGCCAGCCGTCGCAGCGGGGAAGGGGCCAAAAACATTCAGTACTTC. It yields the protein CASRRSGEGAKNIQYF.

The genes are TRBV5-4 and TRBJ2-1; tentatively, D is TRBD2 (5 bases). V was shortened by 0 bases and J by 0 bases, with 7 bases between the two germline ends. The CDR3 runs to 15 residues. CDR1 and CDR2 from the germline V gene are SGHNT and YYREEE (reference sequence). The DNA for the CDR3 is TGTGCCAGCAGCTTGGGCCTAGCCTCCTACAATGAGCAGTTCTTC. This encodes CASSLGLASYNEQFF. The whole variable domain, remainder taken from reference TRBV5-4 and TRBJ2-1, is ETGVTQSPTHLIKTRGQQVTLRCSSQSGHNTVSWYQQALGQGPQFIFQYYREEENGRGNFPPRFSGLQFPNYSSELNVNALELDDSALYLCASSLGLASYNEQFFGPGTRLTVL.

The gene calls are TRBV5-1 and TRBJ1-1; the D gene is possibly TRBD1 (6 bases). The length of the CDR3 is 14 residues. Between the trimmed V and J ends, which lost 1 base and 4 bases, there was a span of 11 bases. CDR1 is SGHRS and CDR2 is YFSETQ in the germline V gene. CDR3 sequence reads: CASSLFRGGTEAFF. The DNA for the CDR3 is TGCGCCAGCAGCTTGTTCAGGGGTGGCACTGAAGCTTTCTTT.

The chain joins TRBV3-1 (or the pseudogene TRBV3-2) to TRBJ2-1; D is uncertain. This CDR3 spans 12 amino acids. Germline-derived CDR1 and CDR2 are LGHDT and YNNKEL (reference sequence). V was cut by 3 bases and J by 9 bases, with 9 bases left in between. Here the CDR3 reads CASSQRGVEQFF. DNA for the CDR3: TGTGCCAGCAGCCAGCGTGGTGTTGAGCAGTTCTTC.

The gene calls are TRBV20-1 and TRBJ2-7; 10 positions agree with TRBD2. V lost 3 bases, J lost 2 bases, and 1 base stayed unmatched. CDR1 DFQATT and CDR2 SNEGSKA come from the germline V gene (reference sequence). The length of the CDR3 is 13 residues. CDR3 protein: CSASLAGAYEQYF. CDR3 sequence (DNA): TGCAGTGCTAGTCTAGCGGGGGCCTACGAGCAGTACTTC.

The V call is TRBV4-2, the J call TRBJ2-7, with D tentatively TRBD2 (6 bases). The CDR3 covers 15 residues. Germline CDR1 LGHNA, CDR2 YNFKEQ. V lost 0 bases and J lost 0, with 9 bases in between. The CDR3 coding sequence is TGTGCCAGCAGCCAAGACGGGAGCAGCTCCTACGAGCAGTACTTC. Encoded protein: CASSQDGSSSYEQYF.